Shown below are 5 T cell receptor beta chains from a single sample sequenced in a study of control samples from healthy donors and cancer patients. Assay: immunoSEQ multiplex PCR; the TCRdb copy retains only in-frame clones and omits some. The repertoire holds over 90,000 clones, roughly 89% seen once, with about 19% in the top ten. The sequenced material came from PBMCs. The receptors come from a man between 60 and 70 years old with lung cancer.

The table lists this clone with a few counts. The chain couples TRBV11-2 to TRBJ1-1, with 9 bases matching TRBD1. The V segment lost 4 bases and the J segment 10 bases; nucleotides outside the gene matches: 1. The CDR3 runs to 11 residues. CDR1 and CDR2 (germline): SGHAT, FQNNGV. CDR3: CASSSGQGAFF. The CDR3 DNA follows: TGTGCCAGCAGCTCGGGACAGGGAGCTTTCTTT. The complete variable domain, with remaining parts taken from reference TRBV11-2 and TRBJ1-1, reads EAGVAQSPRYKIIEKRQSVAFWCNPISGHATLYWYQQILGQGPKLLIQFQNNGVVDDSQLPKDRFSAERLKGVDSTLKIQPAKLEDSAVYLCASSSGQGAFFGQGTRLTVV.

This chain links TRBV3-1 (or the pseudogene TRBV3-2) with TRBJ1-3; D is ambiguous. Trimming left V 2 bases short and J 1 base short, with 3 bases between. The CDR3 consists of 13 residues. In germline, CDR1 is LGHDT, CDR2 YNNKEL (reference sequence). The CDR3 DNA follows: TGTGCCAGCAGCCAAAGATCTGGAAACACCATATATTTT. Amino acids: CASSQRSGNTIYF.

The chain carries TRBV10-2 and TRBJ1-2; no firm D call. The CDR3 has 14 residues. Trimming removed 4 bases at V and 5 bases at J, with 14 bases between. The germline V gene has CDR1 WSHSY and CDR2 SAAADI. Here the CDR3 DNA reads TGCGCCAGCAGTGTCCCGGGTTCGTTGTATGGCTACACCTTC. It translates to CASSVPGSLYGYTF.

J is TRBJ1-1 and V is TRBV18; no clear D. CDR1 and CDR2 (germline): KGHSH, LQKENI. The CDR3 contains 13 residues. Between the trimmed V and J ends, which lost 2 bases and 3 bases, there was a span of 7 bases. This CDR3 reads CASSPSKDTEAFF. The DNA of the CDR3 is TGTGCCAGCTCACCAAGTAAGGACACTGAAGCTTTCTTT.

This chain uses TRBV29-1 with TRBJ2-1; 8 nucleotides agree with TRBD1. V lost 5 bases to trimming and J lost 5 bases; unmatched junction nucleotides: 8. The CDR3 runs 14 residues. Germline values: CDR1 SQVTM, CDR2 ANQGSEA. CDR3 residues: CSVSRTGLDNEQFF. The CDR3, as DNA: TGCAGCGTTTCGAGGACAGGGCTTGACAATGAGCAGTTCTTC.